This T cell receptor (beta chain) was captured in a study of CD8+ T cells in alopecia areata. In regard to this clone: What it recognizes is unknown.

Treatment noted: oral pan-JAK inhibitor, 5-10 mg twice daily. The investigators collected lesional scalp punch biopsies and peripheral blood from alopecia areata patients. Investigators isolated RNA and reverse transcribed it into cDNA to act as the sequencing template. Libraries were prepared by immunoSEQ multiplex PCR; TCRdb keeps only in-frame clonotypes and omits some of them. The sample lists over 150,000 clones, 50% to 65% occurring once. Study-wide results and caveats: It was lesional scalp, especially alopecia totalis/universalis, that showed higher clonality than normal scalp.

From germline, CDR1 is SEHNR and CDR2 FQNEAQ (reference sequence). This CDR3 has 14 residues. The V end lost 5 bases, the J end lost 3 bases, and 14 bases lay between the germline ends. Sequences were derived from CD8+ T cells sorted from blood, sampled at week 24, from a patient treated with tofacitinib. The chain recombines TRBV7-9 with TRBJ2-7; maybe TRBD2 (5 bases). The source is a human donor with alopecia areata. CDR3 DNA: TGTGCCAGCAGCCCCGCAAGGACTCACTACGAGCAGTACTTC. This gives the protein CASSPARTHYEQYF.